These 27 T cell receptor beta chains originate from one sample sequenced in a study of shared T cell receptors in the human thymus. Sequencing was performed with immunoSEQ multiplex PCR; in TCRdb, only in-frame clones are kept and a portion is missing. Among 500,000 to 550,000 clones listed, about 80% were seen once. These data were likewise used in another study, on human thymus T cells.

The sample was thymocytes. The receptors were sampled from a boy in the first two years of life with a congenital heart defect.

This clone came up once. The gene calls are TRBV4-3 and TRBJ2-7, with TRBD2 identical over 12 bases. The length of the CDR3 is 18 residues. V shed 3 bases and J 2 bases; nucleotides not matched to a gene: 11. Germline lookup yields CDR1 LGHNA and CDR2 YSLEER. Here the CDR3 reads CASSQARLAGDEAYEQYF. The CDR3, as DNA: TGCGCCAGCAGCCAGGCCAGACTAGCGGGAGACGAAGCCTACGAGCAGTACTTC.

The rearrangement uses TRBV7-9 and TRBJ2-1; D is unclear. CDR1 and CDR2 from the germline V gene are SEHNR and FQNEAQ (reference sequence). The V end was cut by 2 bases, the J end by 6 bases, with 5 bases between. The CDR3 is 12 residues long. The CDR3 protein is CASSLSVNEQFF. CDR3 nucleotides: TGTGCCAGCAGCTTATCAGTCAATGAGCAGTTCTTC.

In nucleotides, the CDR3 is TGCGCCAGCAGCGCCCTCCGGGACGCGAGACGGGAGGAAGTGAAGACCCAGTACTTC. Protein sequence: CASSALRDARREEVKTQYF. J is TRBJ2-5 and V is TRBV5-1, with 7 bases aligning to TRBD2. V shed 4 bases and J 6 bases; nucleotides not matched to a gene: 24. Germline values: CDR1 SGHRS, CDR2 YFSETQ. CDR3 size: 19 residues.

This chain links TRBV15 with TRBJ1-3; the D gene is possibly TRBD1 (6 bases). V lost 5 bases to trimming and J lost 0 bases, with 20 bases between them. The CDR3 runs to 18 residues. Germline V gene sequence: CDR1 LNHNV, CDR2 YYDKDF (reference sequence). The CDR3 region has the DNA TGTGCCACCAGCGCACGGGACGCCGGGGGGCCCTCTGGAAACACCATATATTTT. Protein: CATSARDAGGPSGNTIYF. Complete variable domain (other parts from reference TRBV15 and TRBJ1-3): DAMVIQNPRYQVTQFGKPVTLSCSQTLNHNVMYWYQQKSSQAPKLLFHYYDKDFNNEADTPDNFQSRRPNTSFCFLDIRSPGLGDTAMYLCATSARDAGGPSGNTIYFGEGSWLTVV.

V gene TRBV5-1 combines with J gene TRBJ2-1; maybe TRBD2 (5 bases). The ends were cut back, 1 base at V and 5 bases at J, with 13 bases in the middle. CDR3 length: 15 amino acids. Germline assignment: CDR1 SGHRS and CDR2 YFSETQ. The chain's CDR3 is CASSLPYKLDNEQFF. CDR3 sequence (DNA): TGCGCCAGCAGCTTGCCCTATAAACTAGACAATGAGCAGTTCTTC.

The CDR3 loop is CASSESGGTFDEQFF. DNA of the CDR3: TGTGCCAGCAGTGAATCAGGGGGGACTTTCGATGAGCAGTTCTTC. V gene TRBV25-1 combines with J gene TRBJ2-1, with D perhaps TRBD1 (7 bases). The germline V gene has CDR1 MGHDK and CDR2 SYGVNS. The CDR3 has 15 residues. The V and J ends lost 1 base and 8 bases respectively, with 15 bases between them.

The V and J genes are TRBV6-5 and TRBJ1-2; D remains ambiguous. The CDR3 contains 15 residues. Germline CDR1 is MNHEY and CDR2 is SVGAGI. V was pared by 5 bases and J by 0 bases, with 13 bases between. This chain's CDR3 is CASSRGEGSNYGYTF. DNA for the CDR3: TGTGCCAGCAGTCGCGGCGAAGGCTCTAACTATGGCTACACCTTC.

The chain joins TRBV19 to TRBJ2-7, with 8 bases aligning to TRBD2. Trimming cost V 0 bases and J 4 bases; bases outside gene matches: 8. This CDR3 has 16 residues. CDR1 is LNHDA and CDR2 is SQIVND in the germline V gene (reference sequence). The DNA for the CDR3 is TGTGCCAGTAGTATAGAATTCGGCGGGACTAGGTACGAGCAGTACTTC. It translates to CASSIEFGGTRYEQYF.

The chain joins TRBV27 to TRBJ1-2, with 7 positions matching TRBD1. The CDR3 contains 16 residues. The V gene's germline CDR1 is MNHEY and CDR2 SMNVEV (reference sequence). V gave up 3 bases and J gave up 1 base; unmatched junction bases: 8. CDR3 sequence: CASSFRRDSYNYGYTF. DNA for the CDR3: TGTGCCAGCAGTTTCCGCCGGGACAGCTATAACTATGGCTACACCTTC.

The chain is built from TRBV5-5 and TRBJ2-7; D is possibly TRBD1 (6 bases). This CDR3 has 15 amino acids. V shed 3 bases and J shed 2 bases, with 15 bases lying between them. Germline-derived CDR1 and CDR2 are SGHKS and YYEKEE (reference sequence). The CDR3, as DNA: TGTGCCAGCAGCTCAAGGACAGAAAACCCCTACGAGCAGTACTTC. Translating gives CASSSRTENPYEQYF.

In regard to this clone: Other DNA sequences in this specimen translate into the identical CDR3. V gene TRBV30 combines with J gene TRBJ2-4; 7 bases are a match to TRBD2. The CDR3 totals 21 residues. Germline lookup yields CDR1 GTSNPN and CDR2 SVGIG (reference sequence). After removal of 0 bases from V and 0 bases from J, the junction contained 20 bases not matched to a gene. CDR3 amino acids: CAWSVFRLERDHVLAKNIQYF. The DNA of the CDR3 is TGTGCCTGGAGTGTCTTCCGTCTGGAGCGGGATCATGTTCTAGCCAAAAACATTCAGTACTTC.

This chain links TRBV7-2 with TRBJ1-2; TRBD1 matches 9 bases. The J segment lost 4 bases and the V segment lost 5 bases, leaving 5 bases of the junction unmatched. The CDR3 runs 14 residues. Germline loops: CDR1 SGHTA, CDR2 FQGNSA. The CDR3 region has the DNA TGTGCCAGCAGCCCACAGGGGGCGACCTATGGCTACACCTTC. Protein product: CASSPQGATYGYTF.

The CDR3 DNA sequence: TGTGCCTGGAGTGTACTATGGACTAGCGGACTCACAGATACGCAGTATTTT. Its protein is CAWSVLWTSGLTDTQYF. J is TRBJ2-3 and V is TRBV30; TRBD2 agrees at 10 bases. This CDR3 has 17 residues. Trimming removed 0 bases from V and 2 bases from J; junction bases left unmatched: 8. Germline lookup yields CDR1 GTSNPN and CDR2 SVGIG (reference sequence).

This chain connects TRBV10-3 to TRBJ2-7; maybe TRBD2 (5 bases). The germline V and J ends were trimmed by 8 bases and 7 bases, with 15 bases remaining between them. This CDR3 contains 12 residues. Germline-derived CDR1 and CDR2 are ENHRY and SYGVKD. In nucleotides, the CDR3 is TGTGCCATCTGGGGTGTCCGAGGGGAGCAGTACTTC. It translates to CAIWGVRGEQYF.

The rearrangement uses TRBV25-1 and TRBJ2-7; 8 bases are shared with TRBD2. The CDR3 runs to 17 residues. Germline trimming cut 3 bases from V and 3 bases from J; bases unmatched to any gene: 13. Germline CDR1 is MGHDK and CDR2 is SYGVNS. Here the CDR3 reads CASSEVGLTSALYEQYF. CDR3 coding DNA: TGTGCCAGCAGTGAGGTGGGGCTGACTAGCGCGCTCTACGAGCAGTACTTC.

This clone has just a few counts. The chain couples TRBV19 to TRBJ2-7; 9 nucleotides match TRBD1. The germline CDR1 and CDR2 sequences are LNHDA and SQIVND (reference sequence). V was clipped by 5 bases and J by 6 bases; unmatched bases: 2. The CDR3 runs to 12 residues. CDR3 DNA sequence: TGTGCCAGTAGTGGGACAGGGAGCGAGCAGTACTTC. Amino acids: CASSGTGSEQYF.

The chain couples TRBV27 to TRBJ2-7, with TRBD1 as a possible D gene (5 bases). The germline gives CDR1 MNHEY, CDR2 SMNVEV (reference sequence). This CDR3 spans 13 amino acids. The germline V and J ends were trimmed by 7 bases and 5 bases, with 15 bases remaining between them. The CDR3: CASTPAGQHEQYF. CDR3 nucleotide sequence: TGTGCCAGCACTCCCGCAGGGCAACACGAGCAGTACTTC.

This chain joins TRBV29-1 and TRBJ2-7; TRBD1 matches 7 bases. Germline loops: CDR1 SQVTM, CDR2 ANQGSEA. The CDR3 extends over 16 amino acids. V dropped 4 bases and J dropped 0; count of bases not matched to a gene: 12. CDR3 sequence reads: CSVGGTGTAYSYEQYF. The CDR3 DNA reads TGCAGCGTTGGTGGAACCGGGACAGCCTACTCCTACGAGCAGTACTTC.

The chain carries TRBV28 and TRBJ1-3; the D gene is possibly TRBD1 (6 bases). Germline-derived CDR1 and CDR2 are MDHEN and SYDVKM. CDR3 length equals 14 residues. V was pared by 7 bases and J by 5 bases, with 15 bases between. In nucleotides, the CDR3 is TGTGCCAGCACCTACCGGGGGGGCCGAAACACCATATATTTT. Amino acid sequence: CASTYRGGRNTIYF.

V is TRBV11-3 and J is TRBJ2-1; TRBD2 matches at 7 bases. Germline CDR1 is SGHNT and CDR2 is YENEEA. The CDR3 loop spans 17 amino acids. V lost 3 bases to trimming and J lost 6 bases; unmatched junction nucleotides: 14. The CDR3 DNA sequence: TGTGCCAGCAGCTTGACCGTAGGAAGCGGGGCCGCCAATGAGCAGTTCTTC. As protein: CASSLTVGSGAANEQFF.

The chain uses TRBV5-8 and TRBJ1-1, with TRBD1 matching 7 bases. This CDR3 has 12 amino acids. Unmatched junction bases numbered 8, after V lost 9 bases and J lost 6 bases. Germline lookup yields CDR1 SGHTS and CDR2 YDEGEE. The CDR3 DNA is TGTGCCACCCCGACAGGGTGGGCTGAAGCTTTCTTT. Its protein is CATPTGWAEAFF.

The chain has TRBV25-1 and TRBJ2-1; D not resolved. CDR3 size: 12 residues. Between the trimmed V and J ends, which lost 5 bases and 9 bases, there was a span of 11 bases. Germline loops: CDR1 MGHDK, CDR2 SYGVNS. In DNA, the CDR3 is TGTGCCAGCAGTCCCAGCGAGCGTGAGCAGTTCTTC. Its translation is CASSPSEREQFF.

The gene calls are TRBV4-3 and TRBJ2-4; maybe TRBD2 (7 bases). V was cut by 0 bases and J by 0 bases, with 15 bases left in between. CDR1 is LGHNA, CDR2 YSLEER, per germline. This CDR3 contains 18 residues. The CDR3 DNA follows: TGCGCCAGCAGCCAAGATGGGGGGGGGCAACTAGCCAAAAACATTCAGTACTTC. Translation gives CASSQDGGGQLAKNIQYF.

V and J are TRBV5-1 and TRBJ1-2; D is possibly TRBD1 (6 bases). Deletions cut 6 bases from V and 2 bases from J, with 26 bases between. The CDR3 is made up of 18 amino acids. Germline assignment: CDR1 SGHRS and CDR2 YFSETQ. The CDR3 loop is CASNPWGVGGRRNYGYTF. DNA for the CDR3: TGCGCCAGCAACCCCTGGGGTGTGGGGGGGCGCAGGAACTATGGCTACACCTTC.

This clone was found once. This chain links TRBV5-5 with TRBJ2-7; 9 bases map to TRBD1. Germline V gene data show CDR1 as SGHKS and CDR2 as YYEKEE (reference sequence). The CDR3 spans 14 residues. V lost 1 base to trimming and J lost 3 bases; unmatched junction nucleotides: 2. CDR3: CASSLRQGVYEQYF. As DNA, the CDR3 is TGTGCCAGCAGCTTGCGACAGGGGGTCTACGAGCAGTACTTC. Full variable domain (missing parts from reference TRBV5-5 and TRBJ2-7): DAGVTQSPTHLIKTRGQQVTLRCSPISGHKSVSWYQQVLGQGPQFIFQYYEKEERGRGNFPDRFSARQFPNYSSELNVNALLLGDSALYLCASSLRQGVYEQYFGPGTRLTVT.

The chain combines TRBV4-1 with TRBJ2-1; 8 bases are shared with TRBD2. J was trimmed by 7 bases and V by 1 base; bases with no gene match: 12. The CDR3 consists of 17 residues. Germline CDR1 reads MGHRA; CDR2 reads YSYEKL. The chain's CDR3 is CASSQGSSGSLGNEQFF. The CDR3 region has the DNA TGCGCCAGCAGCCAAGGTTCTAGCGGGTCCCTCGGGAATGAGCAGTTCTTC.

The chain is built from TRBV7-8 and TRBJ1-2; maybe TRBD1 (5 bases). The CDR3 runs to 14 residues. Germline-derived CDR1 and CDR2 are SGHVS and FQNEAQ. Deletions cut 5 bases from V and 5 bases from J, with 15 bases between. Here the CDR3 reads CASSPWGVGYGYTF. The CDR3, as DNA: TGTGCCAGCAGCCCCTGGGGGGTGGGGTATGGCTACACCTTC.